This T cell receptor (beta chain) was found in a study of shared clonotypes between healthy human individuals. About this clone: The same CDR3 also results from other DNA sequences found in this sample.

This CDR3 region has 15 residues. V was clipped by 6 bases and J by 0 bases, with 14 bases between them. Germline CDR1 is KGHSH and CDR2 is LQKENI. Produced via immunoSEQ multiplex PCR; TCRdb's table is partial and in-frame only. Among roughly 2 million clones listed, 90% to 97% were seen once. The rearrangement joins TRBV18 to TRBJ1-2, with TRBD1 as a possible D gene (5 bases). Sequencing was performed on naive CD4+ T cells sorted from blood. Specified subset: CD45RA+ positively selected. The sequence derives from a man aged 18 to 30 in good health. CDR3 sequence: CASSPPGAANYGYTF. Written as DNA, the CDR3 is TGTGCCAGCTCCCCCCCCGGGGCAGCTAACTATGGCTACACCTTC. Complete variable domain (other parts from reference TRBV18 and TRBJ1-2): NAGVMQNPRHLVRRRGQEARLRCSPMKGHSHVYWYRQLPEEGLKFMVYLQKENIIDESGMPKERFSAEFPKEGPSILRIQQVVRGDSAAYFCASSPPGAANYGYTFGSGTRLTVV.